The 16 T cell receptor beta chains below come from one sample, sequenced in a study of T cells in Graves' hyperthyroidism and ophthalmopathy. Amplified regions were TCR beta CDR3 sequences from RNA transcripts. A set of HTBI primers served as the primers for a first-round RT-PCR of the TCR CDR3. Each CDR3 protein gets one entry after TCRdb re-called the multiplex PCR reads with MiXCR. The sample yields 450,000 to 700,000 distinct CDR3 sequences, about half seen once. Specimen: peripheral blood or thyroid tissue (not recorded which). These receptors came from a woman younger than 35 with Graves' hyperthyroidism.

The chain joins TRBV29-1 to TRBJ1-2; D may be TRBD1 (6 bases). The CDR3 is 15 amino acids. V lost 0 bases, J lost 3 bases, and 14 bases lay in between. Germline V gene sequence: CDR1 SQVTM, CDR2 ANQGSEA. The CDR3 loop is CSVEDRGEGDYGYTF. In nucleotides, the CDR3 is TGCAGCGTTGAAGATCGGGGGGAGGGGGACTATGGCTACACCTTC.

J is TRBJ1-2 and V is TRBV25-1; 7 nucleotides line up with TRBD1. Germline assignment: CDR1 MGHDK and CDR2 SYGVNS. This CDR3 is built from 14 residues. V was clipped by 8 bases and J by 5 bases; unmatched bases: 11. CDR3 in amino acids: CASDDAGTAYGYTF. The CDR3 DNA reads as TGTGCCAGCGATGATGCCGGGACAGCTTATGGCTACACCTTC.

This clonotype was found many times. The CDR3 nucleotides are TGTGCCAGCAGCTCCTCCAGGAGGGGGCTGAATCAGCCCCAGCATTTT. Amino acid sequence: CASSSSRRGLNQPQHF. This rearrangement joins TRBV5-6 to TRBJ1-5, with TRBD1 identical over 7 bases. The CDR3 consists of 16 residues. J was trimmed by 4 bases and V by 3 bases; bases with no gene match: 10. Germline V gives CDR1 SGHDT, CDR2 YYEEEE. The whole variable domain, filled in from reference TRBV5-6 and TRBJ1-5, reads DAGVTQSPTHLIKTRGQQVTLRCSPKSGHDTVSWYQQALGQGPQFIFQYYEEEERQRGNFPDRFSGHQFPNYSSELNVNALLLGDSALYLCASSSSRRGLNQPQHFGDGTRLSIL.

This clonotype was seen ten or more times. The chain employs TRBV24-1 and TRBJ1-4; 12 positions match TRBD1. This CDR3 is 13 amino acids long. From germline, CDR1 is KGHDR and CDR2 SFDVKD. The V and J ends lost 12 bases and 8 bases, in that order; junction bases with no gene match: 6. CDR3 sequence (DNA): TGTGCCGCCGGGACAGGGGGCGAAGAAAAACTGTTTTTT. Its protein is CAAGTGGEEKLFF.

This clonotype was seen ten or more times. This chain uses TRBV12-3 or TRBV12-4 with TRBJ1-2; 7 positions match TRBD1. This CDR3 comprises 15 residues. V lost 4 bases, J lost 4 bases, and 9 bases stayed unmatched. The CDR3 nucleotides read TGTGCCAGCAGTTCTTCAGGGGGAATACGCTATGGCTACACCTTC. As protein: CASSSSGGIRYGYTF.

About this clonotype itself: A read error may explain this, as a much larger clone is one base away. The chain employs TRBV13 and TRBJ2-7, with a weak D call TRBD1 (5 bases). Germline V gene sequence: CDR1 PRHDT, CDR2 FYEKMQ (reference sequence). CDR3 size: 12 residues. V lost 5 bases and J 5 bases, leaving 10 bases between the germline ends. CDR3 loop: CASSLGQHEQYF. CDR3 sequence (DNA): TGTGCCAGCAGCCTCGGACAACACGAGCAGTACTTC. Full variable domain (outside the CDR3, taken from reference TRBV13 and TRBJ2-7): AAGVIQSPRHLIKEKRETATLKCYPIPRHDTVYWYQQGPGQDPQFLISFYEKMQSDKGSIPDRFSAQQFSDYHSELNMSSLELGDSALYFCASSLGQHEQYFGPGTRLTVT.

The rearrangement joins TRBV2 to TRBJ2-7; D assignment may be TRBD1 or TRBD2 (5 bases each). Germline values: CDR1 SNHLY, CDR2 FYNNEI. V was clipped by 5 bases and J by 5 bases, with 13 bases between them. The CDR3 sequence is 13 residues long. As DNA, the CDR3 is TGTGCCAGCAGTATAGCATGGGGGAACGAGCAGTACTTC. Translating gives CASSIAWGNEQYF.

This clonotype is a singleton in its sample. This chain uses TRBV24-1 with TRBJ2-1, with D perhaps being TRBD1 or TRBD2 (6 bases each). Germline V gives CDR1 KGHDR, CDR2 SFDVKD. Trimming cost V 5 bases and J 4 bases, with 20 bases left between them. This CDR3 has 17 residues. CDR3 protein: CATSGPSKGGNYNEQFF. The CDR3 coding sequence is TGTGCCACCAGTGGCCCTTCTAAAGGGGGGAATTACAATGAGCAGTTCTTC.

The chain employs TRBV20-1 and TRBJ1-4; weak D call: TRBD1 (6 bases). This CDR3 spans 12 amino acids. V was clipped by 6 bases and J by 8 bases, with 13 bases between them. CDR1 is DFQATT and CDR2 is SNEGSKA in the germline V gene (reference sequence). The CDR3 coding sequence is TGCAGTGCCACAGGGTGGGGAGAAAAACTGTTTTTT. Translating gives CSATGWGEKLFF.

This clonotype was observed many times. The CDR3 spells CASSHRGEANTEAFF. The CDR3 coding sequence is TGCGCCAGCAGCCACCGAGGGGAAGCGAACACTGAAGCTTTCTTT. V usage is TRBV4-1 and J usage is TRBJ1-1; TRBD1 is a possible D gene (5 bases). The germline CDR1 and CDR2 sequences are MGHRA and YSYEKL. V gave up 3 bases and J gave up 1 base, with 12 bases separating them. This CDR3 region has 15 residues.

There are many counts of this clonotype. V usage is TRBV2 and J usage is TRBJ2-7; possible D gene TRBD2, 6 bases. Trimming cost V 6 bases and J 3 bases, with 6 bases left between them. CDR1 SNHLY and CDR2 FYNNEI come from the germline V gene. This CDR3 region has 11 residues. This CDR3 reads CASSGSYEQYF. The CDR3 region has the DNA TGTGCCAGCAGCGGGAGCTACGAGCAGTACTTC. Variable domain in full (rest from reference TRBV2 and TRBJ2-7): EPEVTQTPSHQVTQMGQEVILRCVPISNHLYFYWYRQILGQKVEFLVSFYNNEISEKSEIFDDQFSVERPDGSNFTLKIRSTKLEDSAMYFCASSGSYEQYFGPGTRLTVT.

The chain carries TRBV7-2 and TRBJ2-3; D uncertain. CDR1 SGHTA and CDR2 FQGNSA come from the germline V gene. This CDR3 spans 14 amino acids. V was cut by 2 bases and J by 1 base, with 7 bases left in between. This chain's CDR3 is CASSLTGRTDTQYF. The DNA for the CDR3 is TGTGCCAGCAGCTTAACCGGACGCACAGATACGCAGTATTTT.

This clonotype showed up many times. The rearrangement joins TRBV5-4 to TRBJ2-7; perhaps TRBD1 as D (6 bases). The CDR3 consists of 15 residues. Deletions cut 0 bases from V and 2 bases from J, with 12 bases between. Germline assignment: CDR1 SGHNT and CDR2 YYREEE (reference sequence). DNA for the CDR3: TGTGCCAGCAGCTTGGTCCTGGGGGCCACCTACGAGCAGTACTTC. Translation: CASSLVLGATYEQYF. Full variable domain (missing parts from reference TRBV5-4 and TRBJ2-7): ETGVTQSPTHLIKTRGQQVTLRCSSQSGHNTVSWYQQALGQGPQFIFQYYREEENGRGNFPPRFSGLQFPNYSSELNVNALELDDSALYLCASSLVLGATYEQYFGPGTRLTVT.

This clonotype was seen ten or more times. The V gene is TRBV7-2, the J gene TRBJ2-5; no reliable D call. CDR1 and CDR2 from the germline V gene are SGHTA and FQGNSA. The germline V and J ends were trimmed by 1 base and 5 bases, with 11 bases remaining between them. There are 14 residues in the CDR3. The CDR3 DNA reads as TGTGCCAGCAGCTTAGGACGGACGCCGGAGACCCAGTACTTC. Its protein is CASSLGRTPETQYF.

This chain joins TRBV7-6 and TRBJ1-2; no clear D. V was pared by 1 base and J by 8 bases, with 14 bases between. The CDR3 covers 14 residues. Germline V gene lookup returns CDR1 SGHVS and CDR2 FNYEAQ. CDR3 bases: TGTGCCAGCAGCTTAGTGTCGGCGGGGAAAGGCTACACCTTC. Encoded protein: CASSLVSAGKGYTF.

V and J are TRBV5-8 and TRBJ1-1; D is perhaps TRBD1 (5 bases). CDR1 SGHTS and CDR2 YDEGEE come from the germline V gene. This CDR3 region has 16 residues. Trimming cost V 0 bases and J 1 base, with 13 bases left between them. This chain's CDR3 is CASSLAWAGRNTEAFF. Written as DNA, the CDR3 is TGTGCCAGCAGCTTGGCCTGGGCAGGGCGGAACACTGAAGCTTTCTTT. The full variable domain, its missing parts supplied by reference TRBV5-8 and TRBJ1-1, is EAGVTQSPTHLIKTRGQQATLRCSPISGHTSVYWYQQALGLGLQFLLWYDEGEERNRGNFPPRFSGRQFPNYSSELNVNALELEDSALYLCASSLAWAGRNTEAFFGQGTRLTVV.